A selection of T cell receptor beta chains follows, all from one sample in a study of PD-L1 blockade in urothelial cancer. Method: immunoSEQ multiplex PCR; TCRdb's copy keeps in-frame clones and lacks some. The sample lists about 30,000 clones, around 86% seen once, with 3% to 4% in the top ten. The starting material was PBMCs, obtained around atezolizumab (anti-PD-L1) treatment. The receptors were gathered from a man aged 45-65 years with urothelial cancer. Each CDR3 is given with its conserved first and last residue. D genes are given only for firm matches. Clone size is given for some rows only: seen once, a few or many times, or a class if the clone is expanded.

size: NA
J: TRBJ2-1
V: TRBV29-1
D: NA
CDR3: CSAGTPVGTPSRGNEQFF
DNA: TGCAGCGCCGGCACCCCAGTAGGGACACCGTCAAGGGGTAATGAGCAGTTCTTC

size: NA
J: TRBJ1-4
V: TRBV11-2
D: NA
CDR3: CASSFRGGNEKLFF
DNA: TGTGCCAGCAGCTTCAGGGGTGGTAATGAAAAACTGTTTTTT

size: NA
J: TRBJ1-3
V: TRBV5-6
D: NA
CDR3: CASSRSRGSSLLSGNTIYF
DNA: TGTGCCAGCAGCAGGAGCAGGGGCTCATCTCTCCTCTCTGGAAACACCATATATTTT

size: NA
J: TRBJ1-1
V: TRBV19
D: TRBD1
CDR3: CASINRDRQMNTEAFF
DNA: TGTGCCAGTATCAATAGGGACAGGCAAATGAACACTGAAGCTTTCTTT

size: NA
J: TRBJ2-1
V: TRBV5-1
D: NA
CDR3: CASSHLPSESSYNEQFF
DNA: TGCGCCAGCAGTCACCTTCCTAGCGAGAGCTCCTACAATGAGCAGTTCTTC

size: NA
J: TRBJ1-3
V: TRBV2
D: NA
CDR3: CASRRGSLSGNTIYF
DNA: TGTGCCAGCAGGAGGGGGAGCCTCTCTGGAAACACCATATATTTT

size: NA
J: TRBJ1-1
V: TRBV29-1
D: NA
CDR3: CSVGHLGATEAFF
DNA: TGCAGCGTTGGGCATTTGGGGGCAACTGAAGCTTTCTTT

size: NA
J: TRBJ1-5
V: TRBV11-2
D: NA
CDR3: CASSLDRTEQPQHF
DNA: TGTGCCAGCAGCTTAGATCGCACGGAGCAGCCCCAGCATTTT

size: NA
J: TRBJ2-5
V: TRBV5-7
D: TRBD2
CDR3: CASSLGAGDRRETQYF
DNA: TGTGCCAGCAGCTTGGGGGCGGGAGATCGCCGGGAGACCCAGTACTTC

size: NA
J: TRBJ1-5
V: TRBV9
D: NA
CDR3: CASSVDSSNQPQHF
DNA: TGTGCCAGCAGCGTCGACAGTAGCAATCAGCCCCAGCATTTT

size: NA
J: TRBJ1-2
V: TRBV4-1
D: NA
CDR3: CASSPGDINYGYTF
DNA: TGCGCCAGCAGCCCTGGGGACATTAACTATGGCTACACCTTC

size: few
J: TRBJ1-5
V: TRBV5-5
D: NA
CDR3: CASSGTGSGNQPQHF
DNA: TGTGCCAGCAGCGGTACAGGGTCGGGCAATCAGCCCCAGCATTTT

size: few
J: TRBJ1-1
V: TRBV13
D: TRBD1
CDR3: CASSVQGVRTEAFF
DNA: TGTGCCAGCAGCGTCCAGGGGGTTAGGACTGAAGCTTTCTTT

size: NA
J: TRBJ2-1
V: TRBV6-1
D: TRBD2
CDR3: CASSAGTSGRAGNEQFF
DNA: TGTGCCAGCAGTGCCGGGACTAGCGGGAGGGCCGGCAATGAGCAGTTCTTC